The next 6 T cell receptor beta chains were all read from a single sample in a study of blood T cell repertoires in COVID-19. Method: immunoSEQ multiplex PCR; TCRdb's copy keeps in-frame clones and lacks some. The sample carries 97,000 or so clones, about 90% recorded once. Sequencing was done on a sample of peripheral blood. Receptor source: a man between 18 and 29 years old with acute or convalescent COVID-19.

In this sample, this clone turned up a few times. The CDR3 sequence: CATSTGTESTDTQYF. CDR3 DNA: TGTGCCACCAGCACCGGGACAGAAAGCACAGATACGCAGTATTTT. The chain recombines TRBV15 with TRBJ2-3, with 7 bases matching TRBD1. Germline V gene sequence: CDR1 LNHNV, CDR2 YYDKDF (reference sequence). The CDR3 extends over 15 amino acids. Trimming took 4 bases from V and 0 from J; bases not matched to a gene: 4.

This clone was picked up a small number of times. The chain combines TRBV5-1 with TRBJ1-2, with 8 nucleotides matching TRBD1. This CDR3 contains 15 residues. After removal of 4 bases from V and 6 bases from J, the junction contained 11 bases not matched to a gene. The V gene's germline CDR1 is SGHRS and CDR2 YFSETQ. CDR3 DNA sequence: TGCGCCAGCAGCCTCAGGGGGCTGGGGCAGGATGGCTACACCTTC. Protein: CASSLRGLGQDGYTF.

This chain links TRBV5-1 with TRBJ2-1, with D possibly matching TRBD2 (6 bases). Between the trimmed V and J ends, which lost 3 bases and 5 bases, there was a span of 12 bases. In germline, CDR1 is SGHRS, CDR2 YFSETQ. The CDR3 covers 14 residues. In DNA form, the CDR3 reads TGCGCCAGCAGCTCGGGGGACTGGGACAATGAGCAGTTCTTC. Translation: CASSSGDWDNEQFF.

The rearrangement joins TRBV4-1 to TRBJ2-2, with TRBD2 matching 8 bases. Germline lookup yields CDR1 MGHRA and CDR2 YSYEKL. Unmatched junction bases numbered 9, after V lost 1 base and J lost 5 bases. The CDR3 has 17 residues. The CDR3 DNA reads TGCGCCAGCAGCCAAGGGGCAGCGGGAGTAACTACCGGGGAGCTGTTTTTT. Translation: CASSQGAAGVTTGELFF.

The chain employs TRBV13 and TRBJ2-3, with 13 positions matching TRBD2. From germline, CDR1 is PRHDT and CDR2 FYEKMQ (reference sequence). Trimming took 5 bases from V and 3 from J; bases not matched to a gene: 5. The CDR3 length is 16 residues. Here the CDR3 reads CASSRPGLAGTDTQYF. CDR3 DNA: TGTGCCAGCAGCCGGCCGGGACTAGCGGGAACAGATACGCAGTATTTT.

The V call is TRBV20-1, the J call TRBJ2-7; 10 bases are shared with TRBD2. The V gene's germline CDR1 is DFQATT and CDR2 SNEGSKA (reference sequence). This CDR3 has 14 residues. V lost 3 bases, J lost 3 bases, and 5 bases stayed unmatched. CDR3 DNA sequence: TGCAGTGCTAGTGTGCCTAGCGGGAGCTACGAGCAGTACTTC. Its translation: CSASVPSGSYEQYF.